This T cell receptor beta chain was sequenced for a study of CXCR3-negative and CXCR3-positive naive CD8 T cells. Study-wide background: The libraries together contributed 110 million to 150 million TRB reads, each supplying about 1.5 +/- 0.3 million.

The libraries of TRB cDNA were prepared using 5' RACE with UMI labels. TCRdb re-called the 5' RACE reads and catalogs CDR3 proteins one per entry, DNA excluded. This table lists 140,000 to 150,000 distinct CDR3 sequences. CDR1 is SQVTM and CDR2 is ANQGSEA in the germline V gene. The length of the CDR3 is 12 residues. Naive CD8+ T cells showed CD45RO-CCR7+CD27+CD95-. Comment on this clonotype: Its target is unknown.

General study findings and limits: Both naive subsets had comparably high diversity; memory CD8+ cells much lower. In CXCR3-positive naive cells, the TRB CDR3s were more hydrophobic than in CXCR3-negative naive cells.

This chain uses TRBV29-1 with TRBJ2-3; TCRdb selects TRBD1, and the lack of DNA leaves this call unchecked. The TCR originated in a human donor in good health. Some clones in this sample may be carry-over from other donors' samples. The sample taken for sequencing was naive CXCR3+ CD8+ T cells from blood. This sample's subset: CD45RO-CCR7+CD27+CD95- naive CD8+ T cells expressing CXCR3 (TNR3+). The CDR3 is CSVPQGTDTQYF.